These 15 T cell receptor beta chains were sequenced from one sample in a study of T cell responses to AZD1222 COVID-19 vaccine. TCRdb keeps only in-frame clones here, not all; method: immunoSEQ multiplex PCR. The sample contains about 140,000 clones, more than 85% of which appear only once. The sequencing used peripheral blood, collected 28 days after the second AZD1222 dose. These receptors all stem from an adult who received the AZD1222 COVID-19 vaccine.

The chain links TRBV7-2 to TRBJ1-3; D call uncertain. Germline V gene lookup returns CDR1 SGHTA and CDR2 FQGNSA. V was clipped by 3 bases and J by 0 bases, with 6 bases between them. The CDR3 contains 14 residues. The CDR3 nucleotides read TGTGCCAGCAGCTTGGATTCCTCTGGAAACACCATATATTTT. This codes for CASSLDSSGNTIYF. The entire variable domain, with the rest obtained from reference TRBV7-2 and TRBJ1-3, is as follows: GAGVSQSPSNKVTEKGKDVELRCDPISGHTALYWYRQSLGQGLEFLIYFQGNSAPDKSGLPSDRFSAERTGGSVSTLTIQRTQQEDSAVYLCASSLDSSGNTIYFGEGSWLTVV.

This chain connects TRBV5-5 to TRBJ2-7; possibly TRBD1 for D (5 bases). The CDR3 contains 11 residues. Germline CDR1 is SGHKS and CDR2 is YYEKEE (reference sequence). V was trimmed by 0 bases and J by 7 bases, leaving 5 bases between them. Written as DNA, the CDR3 is TGTGCCAGCAGCTTGGCAGGGGAGCAGTACTTC. Encoded protein: CASSLAGEQYF.

This clone was recorded only once. CDR3 sequence reads: CANVLGTEAFF. The CDR3 nucleotides are TGTGCCAACGTCTTGGGCACTGAAGCTTTCTTT. The rearrangement links TRBV12-3 or TRBV12-4 to TRBJ1-1; no firm D call. This CDR3 spans 11 amino acids. Trimming removed 10 bases at V and 4 bases at J, with 10 bases between.

The J gene is TRBJ2-3, the V gene TRBV6-1, with D possibly being TRBD2 (6 bases). The CDR3 length is 14 residues. Germline values: CDR1 MNHNS, CDR2 SASEGT. The V end was cut by 0 bases, the J end by 6 bases, with 10 bases between. The CDR3 DNA follows: TGTGCCAGCAGTGAAGCTCGGGAGCCCGATACGCAGTATTTT. It codes for CASSEAREPDTQYF.

This chain links TRBV4-2 with TRBJ2-7; weak D call: TRBD2 (6 bases). Germline-derived CDR1 and CDR2 are LGHNA and YNFKEQ. This CDR3 is built from 16 residues. The germline V and J ends were trimmed by 0 bases and 0 bases, with 12 bases remaining between them. Here the CDR3 DNA reads TGTGCCAGCAGCCAAGACGACGGGAGCGCCTCCTACGAGCAGTACTTC. Protein: CASSQDDGSASYEQYF.

The V and J genes are TRBV19 and TRBJ2-7; TRBD1 aligns across 10 bases. CDR3 size: 15 residues. Germline values: CDR1 LNHDA, CDR2 SQIVND (reference sequence). J lost 3 bases, V lost 5 bases, and 7 bases had no gene match. This CDR3 is CASSLRWTGGYEQYF. CDR3 in DNA: TGTGCCAGTAGTCTCCGCTGGACAGGGGGCTACGAGCAGTACTTC.

V is TRBV9 and J is TRBJ2-7; tentatively, D is TRBD2 (6 bases). V dropped 4 bases and J dropped 2 bases, with 10 bases sitting between them. The germline V gene has CDR1 SGDLS and CDR2 YYNGEE. CDR3 length: 13 residues. Written as DNA, the CDR3 is TGTGCCAGCAGCATCGGAGGGGCCTACGAGCAGTACTTC. Amino acids: CASSIGGAYEQYF.

This chain's CDR3 is CASSTHRVTGGGELFF. DNA of the CDR3: TGTGCCAGCAGCACCCACAGGGTAACAGGTGGCGGGGAGCTGTTTTTT. The V gene is TRBV9, the J gene TRBJ2-2, with D perhaps matching TRBD1 (6 bases). The CDR3 consists of 16 residues. The V end was cut by 4 bases, the J end by 7 bases, with 20 bases between. CDR1 and CDR2 (germline): SGDLS, YYNGEE.

This chain uses TRBV10-3 with TRBJ1-2, with TRBD1 matching over 7 bases. The CDR3 covers 13 residues. Germline V gene data show CDR1 as ENHRY and CDR2 as SYGVKD. Trimming removed 6 bases from V and 7 bases from J; junction bases left unmatched: 8. In DNA form, the CDR3 reads TGTGCCATCAGCGAAAGACAGGGTCTTGGCTACACCTTC. This encodes CAISERQGLGYTF.

This clone was seen only a few times. J is TRBJ2-5 and V is TRBV19; no clear D gene. The CDR3 length is 13 residues. V lost 4 bases and J lost 2, with 8 bases in between. Germline V CDR1 and CDR2: LNHDA, SQIVND (reference sequence). This CDR3 reads CASSTTAQETQYF. CDR3 sequence (DNA): TGTGCCAGTAGTACTACAGCGCAAGAGACCCAGTACTTC.

This chain joins TRBV28 and TRBJ1-5, with 7 bases identical to TRBD1. CDR3 length equals 13 residues. Germline lookup yields CDR1 MDHEN and CDR2 SYDVKM. V was pared by 6 bases and J by 9 bases, with 8 bases of the junction left unmatched. As DNA, the CDR3 is TGTGCCAGCAGACCAACAGGGGTCGGGCCCCAGCATTTT. Translated, it gives CASRPTGVGPQHF.

This rearrangement joins TRBV14 to TRBJ2-1, with no clear D. The CDR3 is 12 amino acids. Germline CDR1 SGHDN, CDR2 FVKESK. V lost 6 bases and J lost 10, with 13 bases in between. Here the CDR3 reads CASSPAPREQFF. The DNA of the CDR3 is TGTGCCAGCAGTCCCGCTCCAAGGGAGCAGTTCTTC.

The rearrangement uses TRBV7-9 and TRBJ2-1; TRBD2 aligns across 7 bases. With 6 bases clipped from V and 5 bases from J, the junction kept 4 bases outside the gene matches. This CDR3 region has 13 residues. CDR1 SEHNR and CDR2 FQNEAQ come from the germline V gene (reference sequence). The CDR3 is CASRAGTNNEQFF. CDR3 DNA: TGTGCCAGCAGAGCGGGAACAAACAATGAGCAGTTCTTC.

The rearrangement uses TRBV9 and TRBJ1-3; D might be TRBD1 (5 bases). The V end lost 7 bases, the J end lost 0 bases, and 14 bases lay between the germline ends. The CDR3 has 15 residues. Per the germline V gene, CDR1 is SGDLS and CDR2 is YYNGEE. CDR3 amino acids: CASGRWGDSGNTIYF. The CDR3, as DNA: TGTGCCAGCGGGAGATGGGGGGACTCTGGAAACACCATATATTTT.

This chain links TRBV19 with TRBJ1-2; a possible D gene is TRBD1 (6 bases). Germline V gene lookup returns CDR1 LNHDA and CDR2 SQIVND (reference sequence). This CDR3 has 13 residues. Trimming removed 10 bases at V and 5 bases at J, with 17 bases between. The CDR3 spells CATSQGPAYGYTF. As DNA, the CDR3 is TGTGCCACTAGCCAGGGGCCCGCATATGGCTACACCTTC.